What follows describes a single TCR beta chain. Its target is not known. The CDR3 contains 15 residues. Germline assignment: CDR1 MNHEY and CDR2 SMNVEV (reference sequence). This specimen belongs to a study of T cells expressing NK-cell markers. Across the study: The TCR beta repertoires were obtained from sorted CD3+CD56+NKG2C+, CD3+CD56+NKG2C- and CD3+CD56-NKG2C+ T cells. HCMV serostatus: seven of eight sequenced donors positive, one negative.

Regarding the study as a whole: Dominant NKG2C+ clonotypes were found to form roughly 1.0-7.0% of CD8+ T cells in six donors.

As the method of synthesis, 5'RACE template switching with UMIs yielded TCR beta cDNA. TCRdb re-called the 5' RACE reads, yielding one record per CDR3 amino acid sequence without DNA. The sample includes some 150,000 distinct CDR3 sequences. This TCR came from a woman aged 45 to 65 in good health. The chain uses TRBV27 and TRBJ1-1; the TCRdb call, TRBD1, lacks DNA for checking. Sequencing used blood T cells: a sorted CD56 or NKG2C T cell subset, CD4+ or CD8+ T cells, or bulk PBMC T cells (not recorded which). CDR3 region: CASSFLGGLNTEAFF.